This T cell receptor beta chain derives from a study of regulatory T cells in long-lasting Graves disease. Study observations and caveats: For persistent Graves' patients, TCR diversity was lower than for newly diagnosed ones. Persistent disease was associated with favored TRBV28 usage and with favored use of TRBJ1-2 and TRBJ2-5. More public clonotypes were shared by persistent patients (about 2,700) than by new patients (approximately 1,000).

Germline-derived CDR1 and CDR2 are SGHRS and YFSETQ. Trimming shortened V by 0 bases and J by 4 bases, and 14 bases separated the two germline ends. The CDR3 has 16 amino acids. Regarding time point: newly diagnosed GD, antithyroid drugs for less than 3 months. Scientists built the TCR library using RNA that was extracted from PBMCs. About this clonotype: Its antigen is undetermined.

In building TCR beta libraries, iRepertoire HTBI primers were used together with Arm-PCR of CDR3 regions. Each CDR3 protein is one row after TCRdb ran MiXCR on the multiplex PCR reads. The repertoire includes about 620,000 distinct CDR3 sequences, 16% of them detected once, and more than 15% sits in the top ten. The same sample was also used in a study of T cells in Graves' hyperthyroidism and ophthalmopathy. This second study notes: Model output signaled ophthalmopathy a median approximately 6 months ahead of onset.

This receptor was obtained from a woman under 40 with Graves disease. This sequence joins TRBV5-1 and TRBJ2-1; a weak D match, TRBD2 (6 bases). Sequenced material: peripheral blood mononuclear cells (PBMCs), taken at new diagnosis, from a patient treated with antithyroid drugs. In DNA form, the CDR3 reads TGCGCCAGCAGCTTGGCCTCGGGGGTCAGGTACAATGAGCAGTTCTTC. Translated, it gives CASSLASGVRYNEQFF. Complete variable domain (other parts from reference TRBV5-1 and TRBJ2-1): KAGVTQTPRYLIKTRGQQVTLSCSPISGHRSVSWYQQTPGQGLQFLFEYFSETQRNKGNFPGRFSGRQFSNSRSEMNVSTLELGDSALYLCASSLASGVRYNEQFFGPGTRLTVL.